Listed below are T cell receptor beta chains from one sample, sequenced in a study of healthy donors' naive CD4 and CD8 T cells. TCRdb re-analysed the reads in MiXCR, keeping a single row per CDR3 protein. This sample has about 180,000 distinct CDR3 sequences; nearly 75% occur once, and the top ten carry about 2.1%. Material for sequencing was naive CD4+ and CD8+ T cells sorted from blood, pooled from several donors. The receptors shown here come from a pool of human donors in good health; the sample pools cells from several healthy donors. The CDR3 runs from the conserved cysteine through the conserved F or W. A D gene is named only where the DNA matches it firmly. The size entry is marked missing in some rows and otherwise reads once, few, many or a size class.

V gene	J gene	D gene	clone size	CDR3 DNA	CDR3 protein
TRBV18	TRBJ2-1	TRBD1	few	TGTGCCAGCTCTTTATGGACAGGGGGCGCGGATGAGCAGTTCTTC	CASSLWTGGADEQFF
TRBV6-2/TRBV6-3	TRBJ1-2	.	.	TGTGCCAGCATGTGGAGCGCTGCTAACTATGGCTACACCTTC	CASMWSAANYGYTF
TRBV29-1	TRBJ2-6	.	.	TGCAGCGTTGAAGAATCCAACGCCGGGGCCAACGTCCTGACTTTC	CSVEESNAGANVLTF
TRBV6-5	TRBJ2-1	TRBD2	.	TGTGCCAGCAGTTACTCTAGCGGGAATTTTTACAATGAGCAGTTCTTC	CASSYSSGNFYNEQFF
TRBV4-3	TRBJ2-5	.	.	TGCGCCAGCAGCCAAGATCAAGTGGCAGAACAAGAGACCCAGTACTTC	CASSQDQVAEQETQYF
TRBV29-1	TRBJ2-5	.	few	TGCAGCGTTGCCAAGGGTAGCGAGACCCAGTACTTC	CSVAKGSETQYF
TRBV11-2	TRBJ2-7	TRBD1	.	TGTGCCAGCAGCTTCGCAGGGGGTAGTTACGAGCAGTACTTC	CASSFAGGSYEQYF
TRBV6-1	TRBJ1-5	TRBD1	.	TGTGCCAGCAGTGAAGCTCCCGGACAGGGTTTGTTCCGGAATAGCAATCAGCCCCAGCATTTT	CASSEAPGQGLFRNSNQPQHF
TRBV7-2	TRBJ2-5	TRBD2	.	TGTGCCAGCAGCTTGACTAGCGGTTCGATTGGGACCCAGTACTTC	CASSLTSGSIGTQYF
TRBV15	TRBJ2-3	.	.	TGTGCCACCAGCAGAGATTGGCAGCCAGATACGCAGTATTTT	CATSRDWQPDTQYF
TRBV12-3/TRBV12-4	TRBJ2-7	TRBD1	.	TGTGCCAGCAGACTCGACAGGGTTGGCGAGCAGTACTTC	CASRLDRVGEQYF
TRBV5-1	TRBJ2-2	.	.	TGCGCCAGCAGCCCCATGGAAACCGGGGAGCTGTTTTTT	CASSPMETGELFF
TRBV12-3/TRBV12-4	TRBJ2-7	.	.	TGTGCCAGCAGTTCCAGGGGAGGGAACTACGAGCAGTACTTC	CASSSRGGNYEQYF
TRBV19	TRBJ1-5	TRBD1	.	TGTGCCAGTAGGACGGGACAGGGAACTTATAGCAATCAGCCCCAGCATTTT	CASRTGQGTYSNQPQHF
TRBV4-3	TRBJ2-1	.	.	TGCGCCAGCAGCCAAGCCCTAGGGTCGTACAATGAGCAGTTCTTC	CASSQALGSYNEQFF
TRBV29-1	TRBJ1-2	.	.	TGCAGCGTTGAGGTCGTCGGAACTAACTATGGCTACACCTTC	CSVEVVGTNYGYTF
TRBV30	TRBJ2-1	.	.	TGTGCCTGGATTCGGAGATCCTACAATGAGCAGTTCTTC	CAWIRRSYNEQFF
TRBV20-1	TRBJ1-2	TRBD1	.	TGCAGTGCTAGAGATCAGGGGGCAGATGGCTACACCTTC	CSARDQGADGYTF
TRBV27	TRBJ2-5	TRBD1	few	TGTGCCAGCAGTTTAGGGACAGAAGAGACCCAGTACTTC	CASSLGTEETQYF
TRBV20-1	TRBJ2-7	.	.	TGCAGTGCTGCCTCTGGGGGAAGCTCCTACGAGCAGTACTTC	CSAASGGSSYEQYF
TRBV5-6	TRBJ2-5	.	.	TGTGCCAGCAGCCAAGGACTCCCAAATTGGACCCAGTACTTC	CASSQGLPNWTQYF